This is a list of T cell receptor beta chains from one sample in a study of T cell responses to AZD1222 COVID-19 vaccine. Assay used: immunoSEQ multiplex PCR; TCRdb lists only in-frame clones, some missing. The data contain around 150,000 clones, roughly 90% of them singletons. This specimen consisted of peripheral blood, obtained on day 0 of AZD1222 vaccination. These receptors all stem from an adult in good health. Both conserved end residues are trimmed from each CDR3.

cdr3_length | j_call | v_call | cdr3_aa
11 | TRBJ2-7 | TRBV4-3 | ASSRQRRYEQY
17 | TRBJ1-6 | TRBV9 | ASSVTPLNTPTRGSPLH
12 | TRBJ1-6 | TRBV5-1 | ASSLTVSYSPLH
13 | TRBJ2-7 | TRBV10-3 | AISESLNGAYEQY
10 | TRBJ2-2 | TRBV9 | ASSPYTGELF
10 | TRBJ2-3 | TRBV5-4 | AVSDSADTQY
13 | TRBJ1-3 | TRBV7-6 | ASSPGRLSGNTIY
12 | TRBJ1-1 | TRBV7-8 | ASSPPIRTGEAF
14 | TRBJ2-3 | TRBV6-1 | ASSEGSGGGTDTQY
15 | TRBJ2-7 | TRBV15 | ATSRDRAASGSQSQY
12 | TRBJ2-7 | TRBV4-1 | ASSHPTRYYEQY
16 | TRBJ2-5 | TRBV23-1 | ASSPRDRGRDRAETQY
14 | TRBJ2-2 | TRBV10-3 | AISESGSSATGELF
13 | TRBJ1-5 | TRBV30 | AWSIGPSAHQPQH
14 | TRBJ1-6 | TRBV6-6 | ASANLQGQKVSPLH
14 | TRBJ2-1 | TRBV27 | ASSTQGTSSYNEQF
9 | TRBJ1-1 | TRBV28 | ASSSQLKAF
14 | TRBJ1-1 | TRBV5-4 | ASSSHSLDQGTEAF
13 | TRBJ2-4 | TRBV4-2 | ASSQRGGSKNIQY
14 | TRBJ2-7 | TRBV2 | ASSGLIWGNSYEQY
12 | TRBJ1-2 | TRBV3-1/TRBV3-2 | ASSHGQGVTGYT
14 | TRBJ1-2 | TRBV5-1 | ASSLGTGESHYGYT
14 | TRBJ1-1 | TRBV5-4 | ASSGGQYPLNTEAF
12 | TRBJ1-3 | TRBV2 | ASSEGYSGNTIY
11 | TRBJ1-2 | TRBV12-3/TRBV12-4 | ASSFQGSYGYT
9 | TRBJ1-4 | TRBV2 | ASWGGSGLF